Listed below are T cell receptor beta chains from one sample, sequenced in a study of Ad26.COV2.S vaccination and SARS-CoV-2 variants. The data were produced by immunoSEQ multiplex PCR, yet TCRdb's version contains in-frame clones alone and is incomplete. The table lists about 390,000 clones, approximately 86% of them singletons. The input for sequencing was peripheral blood, taken in a trial of Ad26.COV2.S vaccine versus placebo. The receptor source for this set is a person between 18 and 65 years old who received the Ad26.COV2.S COVID-19 vaccine or a placebo. The conserved cysteine and the conserved F or W are not part of the CDR3 here.

v_call,cdr3_aa
TRBV18,ASSPAGAYEQY
TRBV2,ASSRTSTEAF
TRBV4-3,ASSGGDSRNEQF
TRBV6-1,ASSEMTRNQPQH
TRBV5-5,ASSLAVGTEAF
TRBV10-3,AISRGLAGDTDTQY
TRBV29-1,SAGTGTGVEKLF
TRBV6-4,ASSDPRTANYEQY
TRBV6-6,ASRPWRGGLYEQY
TRBV28,ASSLLFRAEGYT
TRBV7-8,ASSSARESTFSGNTIY
TRBV30,ASREGLAGRYQETQY
TRBV2,ASSDTSFKIRETQY
TRBV2,ASSELGQGGSYEQY
TRBV6-2/TRBV6-3,ASSSIMDRNYEQY
TRBV5-4,ASSWTAGTANEKLF
TRBV6-2/TRBV6-3,ASSYSRRTGELF
TRBV4-1,ASSHPTGWEETQY
TRBV7-9,ASSPGTGKSYEQY
TRBV2,ASRDYLSGANVLT
TRBV2,ASRRTWETEAF
TRBV7-2,ASRRRIGTSPY
TRBV5-1,ASSLNQGYYEQY
TRBV2,ASRRGAGDTQY
TRBV5-1,ASSLEGTSTDTQY
TRBV6-2/TRBV6-3,ASSYSPGMSNQPQH
TRBV19,ASRKGLGVTNHEQF
TRBV7-2,ASSIRDRFYNEQF
TRBV3-1/TRBV3-2,ASNQGGTGHLRAYGYT
TRBV6-5,ASRPASSNQPQH
TRBV6-2/TRBV6-3,ASSYSKVNNYGYT
TRBV6-5,ASSYRRDRGDTEAF
TRBV7-2,ASSLTHGSNQPQH
TRBV3-1/TRBV3-2,ASSPGTGIIYIQY
TRBV10-2,ASSGVLRGETQY
TRBV21-1,ASVLTAVSKKLF
TRBV5-1,ASKTGTDDSPLH
TRBV28,ASSLQPSGGYT
TRBV6-5,ASRPPGAGGYT
TRBV7-2,ASSLRGRGAF
TRBV6-5,ASSWLPGGNTGELF
TRBV15,ATSRGGTFNTGELF
TRBV19,ASSTLGGTEAF
TRBV6-5,ASTKPRTKYQPQH
TRBV5-8,ASSPSTGEGNTIY
TRBV4-3,ASSLDSYNEKLF
TRBV12-3/TRBV12-4,ASSLEGTGGYT
TRBV6-6,ASSVTASNTEAF
TRBV6-5,ASSGTAWNTEAF
TRBV9,ASSVGAGGIDTDTQY
TRBV11-1,ASSRTQGEYGYT
TRBV7-2,ASSQGGLAGAEQY
TRBV7-2,ASSLAGGPYEQY